The T cell receptor beta chain under discussion was sequenced for a study of post-analysis software for immune sequencing data. For the study at large: Patients with relapsing-remitting, secondary progressive and progressive-relapsing multiple sclerosis courses were all represented. Overall study results and limits: Diversity measured as normalized Chao1 was significantly lower in multiple sclerosis patients than in controls. Patients had higher frequencies than controls of five or six TRBV segments, including TRBV5-6, TRBV5-1 and TRBV20-1.

The TCR beta cDNA libraries carried unique molecular identifiers. The T cell input of roughly 0.85 to 11 million gave approximately 500,000 cDNA molecules. TCRdb fed the PCR reads into MiXCR, producing one record per CDR3 protein. The sample has 800,000 to 950,000 distinct CDR3 sequences, around 50% seen once; the top ten hold approximately 4.2%. On this clonotype: The antigen is not known.

The CDR3 is made up of 14 amino acids. Trimming pared 1 base from V and 9 bases from J, leaving 14 bases between. Germline V lookup: CDR1 SGHRS, CDR2 YFSETQ. The sequenced sample consisted of blood. V is TRBV5-1 and J is TRBJ2-1; D not resolved. The clonotype originates from a girl aged 10 to 17 with multiple sclerosis. The CDR3, as DNA: TGCGCCAGCAGCTTGTGGACCCCCCCGGTTGAGCAGTTCTTC. This codes for CASSLWTPPVEQFF.